Each of the 19 T cell receptor beta chains below was sequenced from the same sample in a study of blood T cells in healthy people across ages. A second PCR, run for roughly 7 to 11 cycles, used a sample-barcoded 5' primer plus a J-beta primer mix. TCRdb recomputed calls from the 5' RACE reads with MiXCR, one row per CDR3 protein. Of around 800,000 distinct CDR3 sequences listed, about 55% are singletons. The specimen was blood. The receptors were gathered from a man aged 80 or over in good health.

V usage is TRBV7-3 and J usage is TRBJ1-5; tentatively, D is TRBD1 (5 bases). The germline V and J ends were trimmed by 1 base and 7 bases, with 29 bases remaining between them. Germline V gene sequence: CDR1 SGHTA, CDR2 FQGTGA. The CDR3 runs to 20 residues. This CDR3 reads CASSLRWPAVPGRLDQPQHF. CDR3 sequence (DNA): TGTGCCAGCAGCTTAAGATGGCCTGCGGTCCCAGGGAGGCTTGACCAGCCCCAGCATTTT. Combining the CDR3 with reference TRBV7-3 and TRBJ1-5 gives the whole variable domain GAGVSQTPSNKVTEKGKYVELRCDPISGHTALYWYRQSLGQGPEFLIYFQGTGAADDSGLPNDRFFAVRPEGSVSTLKIQRTERGDSAVYLCASSLRWPAVPGRLDQPQHFGDGTRLSIL.

The rearrangement uses TRBV27 and TRBJ2-3, with 11 positions matching TRBD2. Germline V gene lookup returns CDR1 MNHEY and CDR2 SMNVEV (reference sequence). V was pared by 6 bases and J by 14 bases, with 16 bases of the junction left unmatched. CDR3 length: 15 residues. CDR3: CASRGLAGGLRYAYF. CDR3 nucleotides: TGTGCCAGCAGAGGACTAGCGGGTGGACTCAGATACGCGTATTTT.

This chain uses TRBV3-1 with TRBJ2-7; TRBD1 or TRBD2 may be the D gene (5 bases each). Germline-derived CDR1 and CDR2 are LGHDT and YNNKEL (reference sequence). CDR3 length: 17 residues. The V end lost 4 bases, the J end lost 2 bases, and 21 bases lay between the germline ends. DNA for the CDR3: TGTGCCAGCAGCCCCGGGACGCGATATGTGGGCACCTACGAGCAGTACTTC. Amino acid sequence: CASSPGTRYVGTYEQYF.

To note about this clonotype: At one end the junction does not follow the germline gene, possibly because of a read error. The V gene is TRBV2, the J gene TRBJ1-2, with 7 nucleotides matching TRBD1. This CDR3 contains 13 residues. Germline V gene data show CDR1 as SNHLY and CDR2 as FYNNEI. The CDR3 coding sequence is TGTGCCACGGACCGGGACAGCCCTTATGACTACACCTTC. The encoded protein is CATDRDSPYDYTF. The complete variable domain, with remaining parts taken from reference TRBV2 and TRBJ1-2, reads EPEVTQTPSHQVTQMGQEVILRCVPISNHLYFYWYRQILGQKVEFLVSFYNNEISEKSEIFDDQFSVERPDGSNFTLKIRSTKLEDSAMYFCATDRDSPYDYTFGSGTRLTVV.

The CDR3 bases are TGTGCCAGCAGCCCCAGGACGATGGGCAATGAGCAGTTCTTC. Translation gives CASSPRTMGNEQFF. The genes are TRBV6-5 and TRBJ2-1; D gene uncertain. Trimming pared 6 bases from V and 6 bases from J, leaving 15 bases between. Germline V CDR1 and CDR2: MNHEY, SVGAGI. CDR3 size: 14 residues.

The gene calls are TRBV27 and TRBJ2-1; 7 bases match TRBD1. The V and J ends lost 5 bases and 3 bases, in that order; junction bases with no gene match: 7. The CDR3 is 15 amino acids. Germline V gives CDR1 MNHEY, CDR2 SMNVEV (reference sequence). Here the CDR3 reads CASSQPDRFYNEQFF. DNA of the CDR3: TGTGCCAGCAGTCAACCGGACAGGTTCTACAATGAGCAGTTCTTC.

This clonotype appeared a few times. The chain uses TRBV5-1 and TRBJ2-6, with D unclear. With 2 bases removed from V and 0 bases from J, the gap between germline ends came to 6 bases. Germline-derived CDR1 and CDR2 are SGHRS and YFSETQ. This CDR3 region has 15 residues. The CDR3 nucleotides are TGCGCCAGCAGCTTTACCAGCTCTGGGGCCAACGTCCTGACTTTC. It codes for CASSFTSSGANVLTF.

The CDR3 bases are TGCGCCAGCAGCCTGGATCTGACAGGACGGGATGAGCAGTTCTTC. Translated: CASSLDLTGRDEQFF. This rearrangement joins TRBV5-1 to TRBJ2-1; possible D gene TRBD1, 6 bases. Deletions cut 4 bases from V and 8 bases from J, with 19 bases between. CDR1 and CDR2 (germline): SGHRS, YFSETQ. This CDR3 comprises 15 residues.

The V call is TRBV12-3 or TRBV12-4, the J call TRBJ2-1, with TRBD2 identical over 8 bases. The CDR3 sequence is 15 residues long. V shed 5 bases and J 4 bases; nucleotides not matched to a gene: 7. The CDR3 loop is CASSMLAGPYNEQFF. CDR3 coding DNA: TGTGCCAGCAGTATGCTAGCGGGTCCTTACAATGAGCAGTTCTTC.

V usage is TRBV18 and J usage is TRBJ2-4, with 11 bases lining up with TRBD1. This CDR3 spans 15 amino acids. V was clipped by 4 bases and J by 7 bases; unmatched bases: 6. Germline lookup yields CDR1 KGHSH and CDR2 LQKENI. This chain's CDR3 is CASSRTGGLSNIQYF. For the CDR3, the DNA is TGTGCCAGCTCACGGACAGGGGGCCTGAGTAACATTCAGTACTTC.

This clonotype was seen only a few times. The chain uses TRBV6-4 and TRBJ2-1; TRBD1 aligns across 9 bases. CDR1 is MRHNA and CDR2 is SNTAGT in the germline V gene. The J segment lost 6 bases and the V segment lost 0 bases, leaving 0 bases of the junction unmatched. This CDR3 is built from 14 residues. In DNA form, the CDR3 reads TGTGCCAGCAGTGACTCGGACAGGGGCAATGAGCAGTTCTTC. This sequence encodes CASSDSDRGNEQFF.

J is TRBJ1-1 and V is TRBV5-1; D is undetermined. Germline V gives CDR1 SGHRS, CDR2 YFSETQ. V gave up 4 bases and J gave up 7 bases, with 14 bases separating them. This CDR3 is built from 13 residues. CDR3 nucleotide sequence: TGCGCCAGCAGCCCGTCTTTGAACTGTGAAGCTTTCTTT. It encodes CASSPSLNCEAFF.

This chain links TRBV5-1 with TRBJ2-7, with D perhaps TRBD1 (6 bases). V lost 4 bases and J 9 bases, leaving 23 bases between the germline ends. CDR1 is SGHRS, CDR2 YFSETQ, per germline. The CDR3 is 15 residues long. CDR3 DNA: TGCGCCAGCAGCCCCGCCGGACAGCCTCTACGAGGGCAGTACTTC. Its protein is CASSPAGQPLRGQYF.

In its sample, this clonotype was seen a few times. The chain joins TRBV9 to TRBJ1-5; 10 bases align to TRBD1. Germline V gives CDR1 SGDLS, CDR2 YYNGEE. This CDR3 is 14 amino acids long. J gave up 6 bases and V 5 bases, and 5 bases lay outside the gene matches. CDR3 residues: CASSVGQGSQPQHF. In nucleotides, the CDR3 is TGTGCCAGCAGTGTGGGACAGGGGAGTCAGCCCCAGCATTTT.

CDR3 bases: TGTGCCAGCAGCCCTTATTCCTCTGGGGAGCTGTTTTTT. Amino acids: CASSPYSSGELFF. This chain joins TRBV14 and TRBJ2-2; D is unclear. The germline V gene encodes CDR1 SGHDN and CDR2 FVKESK. CDR3 size: 13 residues. The V gene lost 4 bases and the J gene lost 8 bases, with 11 bases spanning the gap.

With respect to this clonotype: One end of the junction fails to match germline, which may point to a read error. V gene TRBV4-1 combines with J gene TRBJ1-2, with 8 bases aligning to TRBD1. Germline V CDR1 and CDR2: MGHRA, YSYEKL. The CDR3 has 15 residues. CDR3 in DNA: TGCGCCAGCAGCCAAGAGGACAGGGAGGACTATGACTACACCTTC. This sequence encodes CASSQEDREDYDYTF.

This clonotype was seen more than once but under ten times. The chain couples TRBV20-1 to TRBJ2-4; perhaps D is TRBD1 or TRBD2 (5 bases each). The assigned J gene may be wrong: the sequence end matches TRBJ2-7 better. This CDR3 spans 14 amino acids. The germline V gene has CDR1 DFQATT and CDR2 SNEGSKA (reference sequence). CDR3 DNA: TGCAGTGCTAGAGATCGGGGCACTACCCACGAGCAGTACTTC. Translated: CSARDRGTTHEQYF.

The chain uses TRBV25-1 and TRBJ2-7, with D perhaps given as TRBD1 or TRBD2 (5 bases each). Germline V lookup: CDR1 MGHDK, CDR2 SYGVNS. Trimming removed 7 bases at V and 0 bases at J, with 10 bases between. This CDR3 region has 13 residues. CDR3 coding DNA: TGTGCCAGCACCTCCGGGACCTCCTACGAGCAGTACTTC. Protein sequence: CASTSGTSYEQYF.

This clonotype was seen just once. V usage is TRBV7-8 and J usage is TRBJ2-1, with TRBD2 as a possible D gene (5 bases). V was shortened by 1 base and J by 3 bases, with 10 bases between the two germline ends. The CDR3 contains 15 residues. Germline lookup yields CDR1 SGHVS and CDR2 FQNEAQ. The CDR3 DNA follows: TGTGCCAGCAGCTTAGGGGCTAGCAACTACAATGAGCAGTTCTTC. This encodes CASSLGASNYNEQFF.